The 25 T cell receptor beta chains given below trace back to one sample, sequenced in a study of T cells after posttransplantation cyclophosphamide. The data were produced by immunoSEQ multiplex PCR, yet TCRdb's version contains in-frame clones alone and is incomplete. Seen here are 20,000 to 25,000 clones, about 90% observed once, and the top ten hold around 10%. Cyclophosphamide on days +3 and +4 followed busulfan-fludarabine conditioning and a marrow graft. The specimen comprised PBMCs, sampled after allogeneic stem cell transplant with posttransplant cyclophosphamide. Every receptor here comes from a female patient between 30 and 45 years old who received an allogeneic stem cell transplant from an unrelated donor, was CMV-positive, and had no GVHD. Some T cells may originate from the graft donor.

This sequence joins TRBV18 and TRBJ2-5; 7 nucleotides match TRBD1. The CDR3 runs to 14 residues. V lost 5 bases, J lost 3 bases, and 6 bases stayed unmatched. Germline V gives CDR1 KGHSH, CDR2 LQKENI. The CDR3 coding sequence is TGTGCCAGCTCAACCCGGGACAGAAAAGAGACCCAGTACTTC. It yields the protein CASSTRDRKETQYF. The whole variable domain, filled in from reference TRBV18 and TRBJ2-5, reads NAGVMQNPRHLVRRRGQEARLRCSPMKGHSHVYWYRQLPEEGLKFMVYLQKENIIDESGMPKERFSAEFPKEGPSILRIQQVVRGDSAAYFCASSTRDRKETQYFGPGTRLLVL.

This clone was observed once. This rearrangement joins TRBV7-3 to TRBJ2-7, with TRBD1 matching over 8 bases. From germline, CDR1 is SGHTA and CDR2 FQGTGA. The CDR3 consists of 13 residues. After removal of 3 bases from V and 6 bases from J, the junction contained 4 bases not matched to a gene. CDR3 loop: CASSFTGGSEQYF. As DNA, the CDR3 is TGTGCCAGCAGCTTCACAGGGGGGAGCGAGCAGTACTTC.

This sequence joins TRBV5-1 and TRBJ2-2, with D hard to call. Trimming removed 0 bases at V and 5 bases at J, with 11 bases between. Germline values: CDR1 SGHRS, CDR2 YFSETQ. The CDR3 totals 15 residues. CDR3 sequence: CASSLVSAGTGELFF. The CDR3 DNA sequence: TGCGCCAGCAGCTTGGTGAGCGCCGGAACCGGGGAGCTGTTTTTT.

The chain joins TRBV6-5 to TRBJ2-5; D may be TRBD2 (5 bases). Trimming took 7 bases from V and 5 from J, leaving 8 bases between them. This CDR3 is 11 amino acids long. Germline V gene lookup returns CDR1 MNHEY and CDR2 SVGAGI. The DNA of the CDR3 is TGTGCCAGCACCAGAGGGGAGACCCAGTACTTC. It is translated as CASTRGETQYF.

The chain joins TRBV5-4 to TRBJ2-3; 7 nucleotides agree with TRBD2. Germline V gene data show CDR1 as SGHNT and CDR2 as YYREEE (reference sequence). CDR3 length: 15 residues. Losses at the gene ends were 8 bases for V and 0 bases for J; bases not matched to a gene: 9. The CDR3 DNA is TGTGCCAGTACAAAGGGGACTACTAGCACAGATACGCAGTATTTT. Encoded protein: CASTKGTTSTDTQYF.

The chain couples TRBV28 to TRBJ2-1; 12 positions agree with TRBD2. With 5 bases clipped from V and 9 bases from J, the junction kept 11 bases outside the gene matches. The CDR3 loop spans 16 amino acids. In germline, CDR1 is MDHEN, CDR2 SYDVKM. The DNA of the CDR3 is TGTGCCAGCAGTAAAAGACTAGCGGGGGTAGGGGGTGAGCAGTTCTTC. Protein product: CASSKRLAGVGGEQFF.

This sequence joins TRBV6-1 and TRBJ1-1; D is perhaps TRBD1 (5 bases). CDR1 is MNHNS and CDR2 is SASEGT in the germline V gene. V was cut by 7 bases and J by 5 bases, with 8 bases left in between. CDR3 length equals 11 residues. The CDR3 sequence is CASNRGTEAFF. CDR3 bases: TGTGCCAGCAACCGGGGGACTGAAGCTTTCTTT.

This chain's CDR3 is CASSPARGKGYTF. DNA for the CDR3: TGCGCCAGCAGCCCCGCCCGGGGGAAAGGCTACACCTTC. V usage is TRBV4-1 and J usage is TRBJ1-2; TRBD1 might be the D (5 bases). Germline CDR1 reads MGHRA; CDR2 reads YSYEKL. The CDR3 extends over 13 amino acids. Trimming shortened V by 4 bases and J by 8 bases, and 14 bases separated the two germline ends.

The chain has TRBV25-1 and TRBJ2-3; 7 nucleotides align to TRBD1. The trim removed 6 bases at V and 0 bases at J, leaving 9 bases unmatched. Germline CDR1 MGHDK, CDR2 SYGVNS. The CDR3 covers 16 residues. The DNA of the CDR3 is TGTGCCAGCAGGCCTAAGACAGGGTGGAGCACAGATACGCAGTATTTT. Translating it yields CASRPKTGWSTDTQYF.

This clone has more than one count but fewer than ten. The gene calls are TRBV4-3 and TRBJ2-3, with a possible D match to TRBD2 (6 bases). Per germline, CDR1 LGHNA and CDR2 YSLEER. The CDR3 extends over 14 amino acids. Trimming took 1 base from V and 7 from J, leaving 12 bases between them. DNA for the CDR3: TGCGCCAGCAGCCAAGGAGGGACTTCTAATACGCAGTATTTT. Translated, it gives CASSQGGTSNTQYF.

The rearrangement uses TRBV7-2 and TRBJ2-1; D possibly corresponds to TRBD1 (5 bases). V dropped 2 bases and J dropped 8 bases, with 16 bases sitting between them. The germline gives CDR1 SGHTA, CDR2 FQGNSA. The CDR3 runs 15 residues. CDR3 sequence: CASSLLAGSRYEQFF. The CDR3 nucleotides read TGTGCCAGCAGCTTACTGGCAGGGTCCCGATATGAGCAGTTCTTC.

The chain couples TRBV11-2 to TRBJ2-5, with unresolved D. CDR1 SGHAT and CDR2 FQNNGV come from the germline V gene. This CDR3 has 14 amino acids. The ends were cut back, 4 bases at V and 1 base at J, with 10 bases in the middle. CDR3 loop: CASSYRVAQETQYF. The CDR3 region has the DNA TGTGCCAGCAGCTACCGTGTGGCCCAAGAGACCCAGTACTTC. The full variable domain, with the rest looked up from reference TRBV11-2 and TRBJ2-5, is EAGVAQSPRYKIIEKRQSVAFWCNPISGHATLYWYQQILGQGPKLLIQFQNNGVVDDSQLPKDRFSAERLKGVDSTLKIQPAKLEDSAVYLCASSYRVAQETQYFGPGTRLLVL.

This sequence joins TRBV19 and TRBJ1-1, with 8 bases aligning to TRBD1. CDR1 LNHDA and CDR2 SQIVND come from the germline V gene (reference sequence). The CDR3 loop spans 15 amino acids. V dropped 7 bases and J dropped 0; count of bases not matched to a gene: 7. CDR3 sequence reads: CASKRQGNMNTEAFF. The CDR3 DNA reads as TGTGCCAGTAAGCGACAGGGGAATATGAACACTGAAGCTTTCTTT.

The chain uses TRBV16 and TRBJ2-1; 7 bases are a match to TRBD2. The V segment lost 4 bases and the J segment 1 base; nucleotides outside the gene matches: 4. Per germline, CDR1 KGHSY and CDR2 FQNENV. The CDR3 sequence is 15 residues long. CDR3 region: CASSPLGGSYNEQFF. The CDR3 DNA reads TGTGCCAGCAGCCCCCTCGGGGGGTCCTACAATGAGCAGTTCTTC.

The chain links TRBV28 to TRBJ2-3, with 12 bases aligning to TRBD2. Germline V CDR1 and CDR2: MDHEN, SYDVKM. V lost 4 bases, J lost 1 base, and 6 bases stayed unmatched. The CDR3 has 17 amino acids. This chain's CDR3 is CASSSSSGGAGTDTQYF. The DNA for the CDR3 is TGTGCCAGCAGTTCGTCTAGCGGGGGGGCGGGCACAGATACGCAGTATTTT.

The chain links TRBV27 to TRBJ1-1, with D hard to call. The ends were cut back, 9 bases at V and 0 bases at J, with 8 bases in the middle. Per the germline V gene, CDR1 is MNHEY and CDR2 is SMNVEV (reference sequence). The CDR3 consists of 12 residues. The CDR3 nucleotides read TGTGCCAGTAGACACTTGAACACTGAAGCTTTCTTT. Translating it yields CASRHLNTEAFF.

This clone counts as medium-sized (0.01 to 0.1%). V is TRBV7-8 and J is TRBJ2-7; TRBD1 matches at 9 bases. The V gene's germline CDR1 is SGHVS and CDR2 FQNEAQ. After removal of 3 bases from V and 3 bases from J, the junction contained 0 bases not matched to a gene. The CDR3 covers 13 residues. CDR3 nucleotide sequence: TGTGCCAGCAGCTTGGACAGGGGCTACGAGCAGTACTTC. This translates into CASSLDRGYEQYF.

In this sample, this clone turned up once. The J gene is TRBJ2-7, the V gene TRBV27; D is ambiguous. Germline CDR1 MNHEY, CDR2 SMNVEV (reference sequence). This CDR3 region has 16 residues. The V end was cut by 0 bases, the J end by 0 bases, with 12 bases between. This CDR3 is CASSLSYRFISYEQYF. The CDR3 coding sequence is TGTGCCAGCAGTTTATCGTACAGATTTATCTCCTACGAGCAGTACTTC.

This chain uses TRBV10-3 with TRBJ2-7; 10 bases map to TRBD1. The germline gives CDR1 ENHRY, CDR2 SYGVKD. The junction had 7 bases not matched to a gene; V was cut back by 6 bases and J by 2 bases. The CDR3 covers 15 residues. CDR3 protein: CAIRTAGTGAYEQYF. The CDR3 DNA is TGTGCCATCAGGACCGCGGGGACAGGGGCCTACGAGCAGTACTTC.

The V gene is TRBV5-1, the J gene TRBJ1-6, with D possibly matching TRBD1 (5 bases). This CDR3 region has 16 residues. CDR1 and CDR2 (germline): SGHRS, YFSETQ. The ends were cut back, 2 bases at V and 3 bases at J, with 12 bases in the middle. The CDR3 DNA reads as TGCGCCAGCAGCTTCCGTAGGGACTACTATAATTCACCCCTCCACTTT. It specifies CASSFRRDYYNSPLHF.

This chain joins TRBV21-1 and TRBJ1-2; the table calls TRBD1, which could not be checked here. TRBV21-1 is noted as a pseudogene. The CDR3 is 16 residues long. The CDR3 DNA follows: TGTGCCAGCAGCAAAGATGGGGCCCCAAGAAGCTATGGCTACACCTTC. This encodes CASSKDGAPRSYGYTF.

This chain uses TRBV11-2 with TRBJ2-1, with TRBD2 matching 10 bases. V lost 5 bases to trimming and J lost 2 bases; unmatched junction nucleotides: 3. The CDR3 loop spans 15 amino acids. CDR1 and CDR2 from the germline V gene are SGHAT and FQNNGV. In DNA, the CDR3 is TGTGCCAGCAGCCCCCTAGCGGGGGCCTACAATGAGCAGTTCTTC. It yields the protein CASSPLAGAYNEQFF.

The rearrangement uses TRBV28 and TRBJ1-6, with 8 bases aligning to TRBD1. The trim removed 6 bases at V and 10 bases at J, leaving 5 bases unmatched. This CDR3 region has 13 residues. Germline CDR1 reads MDHEN; CDR2 reads SYDVKM. CDR3 DNA sequence: TGTGCCAGCAGAGGGGGACAGGCCTCACCCCTCCACTTT. Its protein product is CASRGGQASPLHF.

V is TRBV6-5 and J is TRBJ1-2; 11 bases are a match to TRBD1. V gave up 5 bases and J gave up 2 bases; unmatched junction bases: 4. The CDR3 extends over 15 amino acids. The V gene's germline CDR1 is MNHEY and CDR2 SVGAGI. The chain's CDR3 is CASSTGQGANYGYTF. In DNA, the CDR3 is TGTGCCAGCAGTACAGGACAGGGGGCCAACTATGGCTACACCTTC.

The chain carries TRBV19 and TRBJ2-2; D is perhaps TRBD2 (5 bases). CDR3 length equals 16 residues. V lost 3 bases and J lost 6, with 17 bases in between. From germline, CDR1 is LNHDA and CDR2 SQIVND (reference sequence). Here the CDR3 DNA reads TGTGCCAGTAGTATCCGTGCTTCGATGAGGGCCGGGGAGCTGTTTTTT. Its protein product is CASSIRASMRAGELFF.